The sequence of this T cell receptor (beta chain) was determined in a study of technical replicates of blood from several donors. CDR3 size: 15 residues. The germline V gene encodes CDR1 MNHEY and CDR2 SVGAGI. V lost 7 bases and J 0 bases, leaving 16 bases between the germline ends. The method was immunoSEQ multiplex PCR; TCRdb's version includes in-frame clones alone and lacks a portion of them. The sample lists over 60,000 clones; 93% were seen once. The receptor was derived from a human donor in good health. The chain joins TRBV6-5 to TRBJ2-7; possibly TRBD2 for D (6 bases). The sequenced material came from T cells isolated from PBMCs. Here the CDR3 DNA reads TGTGCCAGCATCTCCGGCGGGAAGAGCTCCTACGAGCAGTACTTC. As protein: CASISGGKSSYEQYF.